The sequence of this T cell receptor beta chain was determined in a study of regulatory T cells in long-lasting Graves disease. Time point noted: persistent/refractory GD, antithyroid drugs over 5 years with positive TRAb. PBMCs provided the RNA from which the TCR library was made. The diagnosis of Graves' disease used American Thyroid Association guidelines. The study, taken as a whole, reports: Persistent patients shared more public clonotypes (around 2,500) than newly diagnosed patients (around 1,000).

Researchers made TCR beta libraries by using iRepertoire HTBI primers and running Arm-PCR on CDR3 regions. TCRdb reprocessed the multiplex PCR reads via MiXCR and lists one record per CDR3 protein. The profile shows about 660,000 distinct CDR3 sequences, roughly 30% of them singletons. This clonotype was seen a few times. Its antigen remains unknown. This receptor was identified in a female donor with Graves disease. The source material was peripheral blood mononuclear cells (PBMCs), sampled when the disease was refractory, from a patient treated with antithyroid drugs.

CDR3 region: CSASALWGHQGRDQETQYF. CDR3 DNA sequence: TGCAGTGCTAGCGCACTGTGGGGACACCAGGGGAGGGACCAAGAGACCCAGTACTTC. The chain uses TRBV20-1 and TRBJ2-5; a possible D gene is TRBD2 (7 bases). This CDR3 comprises 19 residues. The V end lost 3 bases, the J end lost 0 bases, and 26 bases lay between the germline ends. The germline gives CDR1 DFQATT, CDR2 SNEGSKA (reference sequence).